This T cell receptor beta chain was identified during a study of T-cell reconstitution after alpha-beta-depleted transplantation in children. Many counts were recorded for this clonotype. TCRbeta library preparation incorporated unique molecular identifiers. TCRdb re-called the PCR reads through MiXCR, storing one row per CDR3 protein. Of about 420,000 distinct CDR3 sequences in the sample, approximately 11% were seen once. The germline V and J ends were trimmed by 2 bases and 0 bases, with 13 bases remaining between them. The CDR3 has 16 amino acids. Per the germline V gene, CDR1 is MNHEY and CDR2 is SVGEGT.

The specimen comprised PBMCs from the stem cell graft donor, sampled from the stem cell graft. The rearrangement uses TRBV6-2 or TRBV6-3 and TRBJ1-2, with TRBD1 as a possible D gene (6 bases). The receptor was isolated from a human donor who donated a stem cell graft to a child with acute myeloid leukemia. DNA of the CDR3: TGTGCCAGCAGTTACAATCCTAGGACAGCTAACTATGGCTACACCTTC. It encodes CASSYNPRTANYGYTF.